This TCR beta chain was recovered during a study of blood T cell repertoires in COVID-19. Study context: Both acute and convalescent COVID-19 samples were obtained from the United States, Italy and Spain. PBMCs, B-cell-depleted T cells, or T cells provided the cDNA or gDNA that made up the material.

The V gene lost 6 bases and the J gene lost 7 bases, with 13 bases spanning the gap. The CDR3 is made up of 13 amino acids. Authors' methods: Reference gene primer amplification yielded estimated nucleated cell counts. TCRdb's table, derived via immunoSEQ multiplex PCR, lists solely in-frame clones and lacks some. V and J calls plus clone size are reproduced from that table; the DNA served to infer D and trimming. This table has around 310,000 clones, 90% appearing once. The chain uses TRBV12-3 or TRBV12-4 and TRBJ2-1; no clear D. Specimen: peripheral blood. This TCR derives from a woman in her forties with COVID-19, enrolled during active disease. DNA of the CDR3: TGTGCCAGCAGGACTCTCGGCAGAAATGAGCAGTTCTTC. Translating it yields CASRTLGRNEQFF.